This T cell receptor beta chain was obtained from a study of shared clonotypes between healthy human individuals (TCRdb year 2020). Regarding the study in general: Two women and three men aged 18 to 49 years were included in the cohort. For each donor, CD4 naive and CD4 memory were each given three plates, CD8 naive was given two plates, and CD8 memory was given one plate. To estimate repertoire size and how much clonotype sharing occurs between individuals, the study deeply sequenced the blood TCR repertoires of five healthy adults. Libraries were prepared and TCR repertoires were sequenced by different laboratories using diverse techniques, in order to increase sequencing depth and limit assay-specific biases. Between about 0.94 and 8.9 billion PBMCs per donor were obtained by leukapheresis.

V has 4 bases trimmed and J has 5 bases trimmed; junction bases matching no gene number 8. The germline V gene specifies SGHRS as CDR1 and YFSETQ as CDR2. From cysteine to phenylalanine, the CDR3 is 14 amino acids long. Only the CDR3 portion is preserved as DNA: 42 bases, with reading frame beginning at the first base. Healthy HIV-negative adults with no recently reported acute infections or vaccinations were included as donors. Only Caucasian adults living in Nashville, Tennessee, USA were represented among the donors. CD4+ T cells were enriched by magnetic negative selection, after which naive cells were positively selected on CD45RA and the negative fraction was taken as the memory subset. Blood was collected by leukapheresis, and PBMCs were isolated by Ficoll-Histopaque density gradient centrifugation and then cryopreserved in liquid nitrogen vapor phase. Analytical flow cytometry was used to check the purity and quantity of every magnetically sorted T cell population. Genomic DNA was isolated from each sorted fraction and quantified by UV absorbance on a Nanodrop 2000c.

Findings and caveats that apply to the study as a whole: Incomplete sequencing was indicated by rarefaction of sorted-subset datasets, despite the large sequencing depth. The genetic and exposure-history diversity represented was limited by the small number of donors. Sampling was restricted to blood, and TCR repertoires in tissues likely differ from the TCR repertoires found in blood. Naive subsets generally had larger estimated clonotype richness than memory subsets did. Higher generation probabilities were observed for clonotypes shared by all four sorted-subset donors than for non-shared clonotypes. Pairwise subsampling indicated that sequencing depth was expected to affect the degree of clonotype sharing among donors. Across four donors, approximately 4.9% of naive CD4, around 3.5% of naive CD8, around 2.5% of memory CD4, and roughly 0.41% of memory CD8 clonotypes were shared.

To note about this clone: The antigen it binds to is not known. Base qualities were left out, and no much larger clone turns up one base away.

Using the deep immunoSEQ assay, TCR CDR3 regions were amplified from genomic DNA by multiplex PCR. Extracted genomic DNA from each cell subset was distributed evenly across all wells of several immunoSEQ 96-well plates, and each plate was treated as a replicate. For sorted subsets, each replicate PCR was loaded with 150 to 250 ng genomic DNA, equivalent to roughly 30,000 T cell genomes. The purified libraries were quantified using a Qubit 3.0 fluorometer, sized with a Bioanalyzer 2100, and then quantified again using the KAPA Library Quantification kit. Each immunoSEQ 96-well plate was sequenced on its own single-read 150-cycle Illumina NextSeq 550 flow cell. The published analysis was carried out like this. Because the immunoSEQ output included only junctional sequences and no quality scores, the filtering could not be the same as the filtering used for full-length reads. Sequences were annotated with PyIR, a Python wrapper for IgBLAST v1.9, using IMGT germline references to assign V/J genes and CDR3. Any read was removed if the V/J assignment was weak (E-value above 1e-6), the CDR3 was missing, or the read contained stop codons, out-of-frame junctions, or ambiguous translated residues. A V3J clonotype was defined by an identical inferred V gene, J gene, and CDR3 amino acid sequence. The percentage overlap between two repertoires was calculated by dividing the number of shared unique clonotypes by the size of the smaller repertoire. RTK rarefaction, the Chao1 estimator, and Recon v2.1 estimates of unobserved clonotypes were used to assess repertoire richness. Generation probabilities for all TCRbeta clonotypes obtained by the gDNA method from a handful of donors were computed using OLGA. This is the immuneACCESS table as TCRdb keeps it, with only in-frame sequences that have V and J called. A part of the clones is gone; compared with another copy, unresolved V genes explain less than half, and the rest is unexplained. The V and J calls and the clone size are those of that table, but D and trimming were determined from the DNA. For this sample the table gives about 2.3 million clones, of which 90% to 95% were detected only once. The ten largest clones represent 0.39% of the sample.

Material for sequencing was naive CD4+ T cells from PBMCs. The sample's cell subset or site label, decoded: CD45RA+ positively selected. The clonotype originates from a young man in good health. Some clones in this sample may be carry-over from other donors' samples. Recombination linked TRBV5-1 to TRBJ2-5; TRBD1 agrees with 7 junctional bases. The DNA sequence is TGCGCCAGCAGCATGACAGGGACCGGTGAGACCCAGTACTTC. The resulting protein is CASSMTGTGETQYF.